Listed here are 17 T cell receptor beta chains from one sample, sequenced in a study of neoadjuvant anti-PD-1 for oral cavity cancer (dated by TCRdb to the early 2020s). The intended sense of this specimen's time point label: before neoadjuvant nivolumab. The library came from the immunoSEQ multiplex PCR assay. TCRdb obtained this table from immuneACCESS and retained in-frame rearrangements with V and J assigned. These tables miss some clones; where compared with another copy, unresolved V genes account for less than half of the shortfall, and the remainder is unexplained. This sample gives about 7,000 clones in total; roughly 69% of them show up just once. Approximately 3.3% of the sample rests with the top ten. The sample here was PBMCs, taken before nivolumab (anti-PD-1) treatment. These receptors were collected from a person aged 35 to 85 with oral cavity squamous cell carcinoma.

The chain recombines TRBV4-1 with TRBJ1-3; D might be TRBD1 (6 bases). The germline gives CDR1 MGHRA, CDR2 YSYEKL. The CDR3 has 16 amino acids. V was pared by 1 base and J by 1 base, with 11 bases between. For the CDR3, the DNA is TGCGCCAGCAGCCAAGCAGCAGGGGAGTCTGGAAACACCATATATTTT. Amino acids: CASSQAAGESGNTIYF.

The chain links TRBV10-3 to TRBJ2-1; 8 nucleotides agree with TRBD1. CDR1 is ENHRY and CDR2 is SYGVKD in the germline V gene. CDR3 size: 13 residues. V lost 4 bases, J lost 13 bases, and 9 bases stayed unmatched. CDR3 amino acids: CAISGGARGQQFF. The CDR3 DNA is TGTGCCATCAGTGGTGGGGCCAGGGGGCAACAGTTCTTC.

The CDR3 coding sequence is TGTGCCAGCAGCCCCCAAGCGGGGGGGCCCGAGACCCAGTACTTC. Protein product: CASSPQAGGPETQYF. This chain links TRBV9 with TRBJ2-5; 10 bases agree with TRBD2. From germline, CDR1 is SGDLS and CDR2 YYNGEE. The CDR3 is 15 residues long. Trimming at V came to 4 bases and at J to 5 bases, leaving 8 bases not matched to a gene.

This chain joins TRBV6-6 and TRBJ2-7; TRBD2 matches 10 bases. CDR3 length equals 15 residues. V trimming: 6 bases; J trimming: 2 bases; junction bases outside the gene matches: 7. From germline, CDR1 is MNHNY and CDR2 SVGAGI (reference sequence). The CDR3 protein is CASSKGLATAYEQYF. DNA of the CDR3: TGTGCCAGCAGCAAGGGACTAGCGACTGCCTACGAGCAGTACTTC.

The gene calls are TRBV10-3 and TRBJ2-7; maybe TRBD2 (5 bases). Trimming took off 6 bases at V and 7 bases at J, with 16 bases between the two ends. CDR3 length: 13 amino acids. Germline V CDR1 and CDR2: ENHRY, SYGVKD. In DNA, the CDR3 is TGTGCCATCAGACCCGGCGGAGGCGGGGAGCAGTACTTC. Its protein is CAIRPGGGGEQYF.

The J gene is TRBJ2-3, the V gene TRBV4-3; D unclear. This CDR3 has 13 amino acids. CDR1 is LGHNA and CDR2 is YSLEER in the germline V gene. Between the trimmed V and J ends, which lost 0 bases and 4 bases, there was a span of 5 bases. The CDR3 reads CASSQDSPDTQYF. Written as DNA, the CDR3 is TGCGCCAGCAGCCAAGATTCCCCAGATACGCAGTATTTT.

J is TRBJ1-6 and V is TRBV9; D perhaps matches TRBD1 (5 bases). CDR1 is SGDLS, CDR2 YYNGEE, per germline. The CDR3 sequence is 16 residues long. The ends were cut back, 0 bases at V and 5 bases at J, with 12 bases in the middle. This CDR3 is CASSVGQRVDNSPLHF. The DNA for the CDR3 is TGTGCCAGCAGCGTAGGACAGCGTGTTGATAATTCACCCCTCCACTTT.

This clone was detected only a few times. As DNA, the CDR3 is TGTGCCAGCAGTTTAACGGAAAACACCGGGGAGCTGTTTTTT. Translated, it gives CASSLTENTGELFF. This sequence joins TRBV27 and TRBJ2-2; D uncertain. Germline loops: CDR1 MNHEY, CDR2 SMNVEV (reference sequence). V lost 2 bases and J 2 bases, leaving 6 bases between the germline ends. There are 14 residues in the CDR3.

The rearrangement joins TRBV12-5 to TRBJ2-3; D is ambiguous. Germline CDR1 LGHNT, CDR2 FRNRAP. V lost 6 bases and J lost 4, with 17 bases in between. The CDR3 totals 15 residues. The CDR3 region has the DNA TGTGCTAGTGGCACCGAAATGGGGTTCGCAGATACGCAGTATTTT. This sequence encodes CASGTEMGFADTQYF.

The V gene is TRBV6-5, the J gene TRBJ1-2; D not certain. The CDR3 is 12 amino acids. The germline CDR1 and CDR2 sequences are MNHEY and SVGAGI. Trimming shortened V by 0 bases and J by 7 bases, and 6 bases separated the two germline ends. The CDR3 nucleotides read TGTGCCAGCAGTTACTCCGGAGGTGGCTACACCTTC. Protein sequence: CASSYSGGGYTF.

The chain has TRBV5-6 and TRBJ1-1; perhaps TRBD1 as D (6 bases). Germline V CDR1 and CDR2: SGHDT, YYEEEE. This CDR3 comprises 13 residues. V dropped 2 bases and J dropped 4 bases, with 9 bases sitting between them. CDR3 sequence (DNA): TGTGCCAGCAGCTTCACAGGGAGCACTGAAGCTTTCTTT. As protein: CASSFTGSTEAFF.

The chain couples TRBV11-2 to TRBJ2-5; 11 bases map to TRBD2. CDR1 and CDR2 (germline): SGHAT, FQNNGV. J gave up 5 bases and V 4 bases, and 12 bases lay outside the gene matches. The CDR3 spans 17 residues. The CDR3 DNA is TGTGCCAGCAGCTCCCGCTTTCTAGCGGGGGGAGGTGAGACCCAGTACTTC. Its protein is CASSSRFLAGGGETQYF. The variable domain in full, with the rest retrieved from reference TRBV11-2 and TRBJ2-5, is EAGVAQSPRYKIIEKRQSVAFWCNPISGHATLYWYQQILGQGPKLLIQFQNNGVVDDSQLPKDRFSAERLKGVDSTLKIQPAKLEDSAVYLCASSSRFLAGGGETQYFGPGTRLLVL.

V and J are TRBV7-2 and TRBJ1-5; no reliable D call. Germline CDR1 reads SGHTA; CDR2 reads FQGNSA. The V end was cut by 1 base, the J end by 7 bases, with 11 bases between. The CDR3 extends over 14 amino acids. The CDR3, as DNA: TGTGCCAGCAGCTTAGTGGACTATATCCAGCCCCAGCATTTT. Translating gives CASSLVDYIQPQHF. Drawing the rest from reference TRBV7-2 and TRBJ1-5, the complete variable domain is GAGVSQSPSNKVTEKGKDVELRCDPISGHTALYWYRQSLGQGLEFLIYFQGNSAPDKSGLPSDRFSAERTGGSVSTLTIQRTQQEDSAVYLCASSLVDYIQPQHFGDGTRLSIL.

V usage is TRBV6-4 and J usage is TRBJ2-3; 7 bases match TRBD1. The CDR3 sequence is 14 residues long. J was trimmed by 2 bases and V by 6 bases; bases with no gene match: 5. Germline CDR1 is MRHNA and CDR2 is SNTAGT. The CDR3 nucleotides read TGTGCCAGCAGCGACAGGGCCCACACAGATACGCAGTATTTT. It is translated as CASSDRAHTDTQYF.

The chain couples TRBV19 to TRBJ1-5; unclear D gene. The CDR3 is 14 residues long. Looked up from germline, CDR1 is LNHDA and CDR2 is SQIVND (reference sequence). V lost 0 bases, J lost 6 bases, and 9 bases lay in between. The CDR3 DNA sequence: TGTGCCAGTAGTATAGACTCGGTCAGTCAGCCCCAGCATTTT. Translation gives CASSIDSVSQPQHF.

The chain uses TRBV7-8 and TRBJ2-5; a weak D match, TRBD2 (6 bases). The germline V and J ends were trimmed by 5 bases and 8 bases, with 15 bases remaining between them. This CDR3 is built from 13 residues. Germline V gene sequence: CDR1 SGHVS, CDR2 FQNEAQ. In nucleotides, the CDR3 is TGTGCCAGCAGCCCCCCCGGAGGGCAAACCCAGTACTTC. It codes for CASSPPGGQTQYF. The variable domain in full, with the rest retrieved from reference TRBV7-8 and TRBJ2-5, is GAGVSQSPRYKVAKRGQDVALRCDPISGHVSLFWYQQALGQGPEFLTYFQNEAQLDKSGLPSDRFFAERPEGSVSTLKIQRTQQEDSAVYLCASSPPGGQTQYFGPGTRLLVL.

The J gene is TRBJ1-2, the V gene TRBV18; 8 positions match TRBD1. The CDR3 is 14 residues long. CDR1 is KGHSH and CDR2 is LQKENI in the germline V gene. Germline trimming cut 3 bases from V and 3 bases from J; bases unmatched to any gene: 3. The CDR3 loop reads CASSPMDRDYGYTF. The CDR3 nucleotides read TGTGCCAGCTCACCGATGGACAGGGACTATGGCTACACCTTC. Full variable domain (rest looked up from reference TRBV18 and TRBJ1-2): NAGVMQNPRHLVRRRGQEARLRCSPMKGHSHVYWYRQLPEEGLKFMVYLQKENIIDESGMPKERFSAEFPKEGPSILRIQQVVRGDSAAYFCASSPMDRDYGYTFGSGTRLTVV.